The text below deals with one TCR beta chain. This specimen belongs to a study of T cell changes during pregnancy in multiple sclerosis. Assay used: immunoSEQ multiplex PCR; TCRdb lists only in-frame clones, some missing. The data hold 25,000 to 30,000 clones, with roughly 84% observed a single time. This receptor was obtained from a female donor with multiple sclerosis, enrolled in a pregnancy study. Sequencing used CD8+ T cells from peripheral blood mononuclear cells, obtained after pregnancy.

The DNA of the CDR3 is TGTGCCAGCAGCTTAGCAGGGAGTAACTATGGCTACACCTTC. It translates to CASSLAGSNYGYTF. The chain combines TRBV7-9 with TRBJ1-2; D is ambiguous. The CDR3 spans 14 residues. The V and J ends lost 0 bases and 1 base respectively, with 6 bases between them. In germline, CDR1 is SEHNR, CDR2 FQNEAQ (reference sequence).